The entry below describes one TCR beta chain. Its recognized antigen is unknown. No base qualities exist here, and no much larger clone lies one base off it. As encoded in the germline V gene (reference sequence), CDR1 is DFQATT while CDR2 is SNEGSKA. Spanning cysteine to phenylalanine, the CDR3 consists of 14 amino acids. Solely the CDR3 DNA is kept, with 42 bases framed from the first base. Trimming leaves V shorter by 6 bases and J shorter by 3 bases, with the junction holding 7 bases beyond the gene matches. TCR cDNA was synthesized by 5'RACE template switching, which introduced a universal primer site and unique molecular identifiers. cDNA synthesis was primed from both the TCR alpha and TCR beta constant segments. Library amplification used two PCR steps, and the second PCR step added sample barcodes and sequencing adapters. Sequencing of the libraries was done on either Illumina HiSeq 2500 (2x100 bp) or NovaSeq (2x150 bp). Under the source paper's analysis protocol: Reads were demultiplexed and collapsed into UMI consensus sequences with MIGEC, and V(D)J alignment was performed with MiXCR. Using edgeR on replicate PBMC samples, clonotypes were called vaccine-responding if FDR was below 0.01 and the log2 fold change was above 5 up to day 15. Each bulk clonotype received a CD4 or CD8 identity based on whether the sequenced CD4 or CD8 repertoire contained that clonotype at higher abundance. In TCRdb, the public reads were trimmed at Q25 with fastp and aligned with MiXCR, with productive beta chains retained. Rows matching on CDR3 protein sequence are summarized as one entry with the most common DNA and genes. The V and J calls here are based on TCRdb, not the publication. Recorded for this sample are about 510,000 distinct CDR3 sequences; about a fifth of them occurred a single time. Around 16% of the sample rests with the top ten.

This entry belongs to a study of T cells after yellow fever vaccination (dated by TCRdb to between 2017 and 2020). For the wider study: Libraries from fractions with low cell numbers were prepared with the SMART-Seq v4 Ultra Low Input RNA kit. Blood was collected at multiple timepoints before and after primary and secondary immunization, and bulk PBMC replicates and cell subsets were isolated. The cohort comprised two healthy male donors, one aged 18 to 29 and one aged 30 to 40 years. To follow T-cell clones before and after primary and booster YFV17D yellow fever vaccination, bulk TCR alpha and beta repertoires were sequenced over time. What the authors observed across the whole study: Most clones expanded after primary vaccination (almost 98% of CD4 and around nine tenths of CD8) were re-detected after the booster, suggesting that broad memory maintenance occurred. Computational filtering was needed because FACS-sorted repertoires could contain abundant contaminating clonotypes from the bulk population. Only a couple of donors were included in the study, so the extent to which the findings can be generalized is limited. A small share of clonotypes occurred in both CD4 and CD8 compartments, likely arising from convergent recombination. The secondary T-cell response was weaker than the primary response but faster, peaking on day 5 instead of day 15.

This sample's treatment or condition label indicates: live attenuated yellow fever vaccine strain. At each blood-draw timepoint, two biological replicates of bulk PBMCs were obtained. PBMCs were isolated from peripheral blood using a standard Ficoll-Paque protocol. TriZol was used to extract RNA from bulk PBMCs, from CD4 and CD8 fractions, and from dextramer-positive and dextramer-negative fractions. This specimen was PBMCs, taken more than 20 days after the first yellow fever vaccination. This TCR was recovered from a man younger than 35 who received the YFV17D yellow fever vaccine. The chain couples TRBV20-1 to TRBJ2-2; TRBD1 matches 7 bases in the middle. For the CDR3, the sequence is CSARTGAYTGELFF. The DNA is as follows: TGCAGTGCCCGCACAGGGGCCTACACCGGGGAGCTGTTTTTT.